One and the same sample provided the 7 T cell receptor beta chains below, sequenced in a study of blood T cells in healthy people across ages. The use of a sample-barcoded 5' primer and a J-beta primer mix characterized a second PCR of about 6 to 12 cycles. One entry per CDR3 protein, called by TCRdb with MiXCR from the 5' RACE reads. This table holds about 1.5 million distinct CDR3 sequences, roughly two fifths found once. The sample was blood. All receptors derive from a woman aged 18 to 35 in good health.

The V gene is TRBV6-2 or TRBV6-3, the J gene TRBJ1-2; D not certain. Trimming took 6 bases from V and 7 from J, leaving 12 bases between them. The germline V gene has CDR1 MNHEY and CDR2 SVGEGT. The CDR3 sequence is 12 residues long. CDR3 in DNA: TGTGCCAGCAGGTACGTAACGTTTGGCTACACCTTC. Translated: CASRYVTFGYTF.

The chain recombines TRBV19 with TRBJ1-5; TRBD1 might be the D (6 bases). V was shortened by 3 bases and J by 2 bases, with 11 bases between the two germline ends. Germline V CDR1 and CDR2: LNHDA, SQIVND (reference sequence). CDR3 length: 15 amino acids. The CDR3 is CASSIGTRGNQPQHF. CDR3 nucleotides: TGTGCCAGTAGTATCGGGACACGAGGCAATCAGCCCCAGCATTTT.

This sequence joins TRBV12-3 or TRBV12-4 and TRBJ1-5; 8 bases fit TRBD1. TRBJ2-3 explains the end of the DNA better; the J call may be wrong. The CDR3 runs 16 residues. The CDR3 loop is CASSNPGTGYNQPQYF. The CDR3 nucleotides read TGTGCCAGCAGTAACCCCGGGACAGGATACAATCAGCCCCAGTATTTT.

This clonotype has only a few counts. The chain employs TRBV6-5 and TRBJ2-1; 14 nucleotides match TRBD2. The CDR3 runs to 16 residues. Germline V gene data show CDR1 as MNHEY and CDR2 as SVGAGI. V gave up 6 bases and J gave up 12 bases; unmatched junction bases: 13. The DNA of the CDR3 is TGTGCCAGCAGCACACCATCGGGACTAGCGGGAGAGGGGCAGTTCTTC. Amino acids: CASSTPSGLAGEGQFF.

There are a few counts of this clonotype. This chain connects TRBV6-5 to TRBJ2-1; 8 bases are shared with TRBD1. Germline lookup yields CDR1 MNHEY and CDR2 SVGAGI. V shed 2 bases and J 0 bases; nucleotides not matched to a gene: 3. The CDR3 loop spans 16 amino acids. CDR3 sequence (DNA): TGTGCCAGCAGTTACCGACAGGGGAGCTCCTACAATGAGCAGTTCTTC. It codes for CASSYRQGSSYNEQFF.

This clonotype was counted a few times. The CDR3 DNA sequence: TGCAGTGCTAGAGACGACGGACTAGCGGGTTCCTACGAGCAGTACTTC. It translates to CSARDDGLAGSYEQYF. The chain links TRBV20-1 to TRBJ2-7; 11 bases line up with TRBD2. The CDR3 runs to 16 residues. V lost 0 bases and J lost 1; bases outside the gene matches: 5. The V gene's germline CDR1 is DFQATT and CDR2 SNEGSKA (reference sequence).

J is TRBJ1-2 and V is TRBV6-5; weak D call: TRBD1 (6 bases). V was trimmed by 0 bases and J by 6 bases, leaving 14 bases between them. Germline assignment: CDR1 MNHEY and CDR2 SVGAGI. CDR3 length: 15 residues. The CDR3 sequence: CASSYSQTGLNGYTF. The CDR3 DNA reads TGTGCCAGCAGTTACTCTCAAACAGGGCTTAATGGCTACACCTTC.